This T cell receptor beta chain appears in the sequencing data of a study of T cells after yellow fever vaccination (dated by TCRdb to the late 2010s). Regarding the complete study: The SMART-Seq v4 Ultra Low Input RNA kit was used to prepare libraries from fractions with low cell numbers. Two healthy male donors made up the cohort, one aged 18 to 29 years and the other aged 30 to 39 years. Bulk PBMC replicates and cell subsets were isolated from blood drawn at multiple timepoints before and after both primary and secondary immunization. To follow T-cell clones before and after primary and booster YFV17D yellow fever vaccination, bulk TCR alpha and beta repertoires were sequenced over time.

The run used an Illumina NovaSeq 6000. TCR cDNA was made using 5'RACE template switching, a step that added a universal primer site and unique molecular identifiers. Priming for cDNA synthesis came from both the TCR alpha and TCR beta constant segments. Library amplification used two PCR steps, and the second PCR step added sample barcodes and sequencing adapters. Sequencing of libraries was performed on Illumina HiSeq 2500 (2x100 bp) or NovaSeq (2x150 bp). On the study's bioinformatics: Reads were demultiplexed and collapsed into UMI consensus sequences with MIGEC, and V(D)J alignment was performed with MiXCR. Clonotypes responding to the vaccine were identified with edgeR on replicate PBMC samples, with the criteria of FDR below 0.01 and a log2 fold change above 5 up to day 15. Each bulk clonotype was labeled CD4 or CD8 based on which sequenced repertoire, CD4 or CD8, contained the clonotype at higher abundance. TCRdb trimmed public reads at Q25 via fastp, called clones via MiXCR and kept in-frame beta chains. Each entry is one CDR3 protein sequence, shown with its most common DNA and genes. Here the V and J calls rest on TCRdb's processing, not on the authors' analysis. The sample has fewer than 400,000 distinct CDR3 sequences on record, over 8.5% of them singletons. Together, the top ten hold over 3% of the sample.

This clonotype was seen ten or more times. Its binding antigen is unknown. One base away there is no much larger clone; base qualities are not given. The treatment or condition label for this specimen denotes: live attenuated yellow fever vaccine strain. A standard Ficoll-Paque protocol was used to isolate PBMCs from peripheral blood. Dynabeads CD4 and CD8 positive selection kits were used to isolate the CD4 and CD8 T-cell fractions. RNA was extracted with TriZol from bulk PBMCs, CD4 and CD8 fractions, and dextramer-positive and dextramer-negative fractions. Sequences MNHNY (CDR1) and SVGAGI (CDR2) are obtained from the germline V gene (reference sequence). The trim is 5 bases for V and 2 bases for J, with a gap of 3 bases between the germline ends. The CDR3 spans 12 residues, from the cysteine through the phenylalanine. The only DNA kept is the CDR3, 36 bases in frame from the first base. Results and caveats for the whole study, not just this receptor: The secondary T-cell response was weaker than the primary response but faster, peaking on day 5 instead of day 15. Because the study included only a couple of donors, the extent to which the findings can be generalized is limited. After the booster, most clones that had expanded after primary vaccination were detected again (around 97% of CD4 and roughly nine tenths of CD8), suggesting broad maintenance of memory. Because abundant contaminating clonotypes from the bulk population could be contained in FACS-sorted repertoires, computational filtering was required. A small share of clonotypes was detected in both CD4 and CD8 compartments, with the overlap likely arising from convergent recombination.

The sequencing here drew on CD4+ T cells sorted from PBMCs, taken 45 days after the yellow fever booster vaccination. The source of this sequence is a man between 18 and 35 years old who received the YFV17D yellow fever vaccine. This sequence uses TRBV6-6 and TRBJ2-2; too little of a D gene remains to name it. The nucleotide sequence reads TGTGCCAGCAGTGACAACACCGGGGAGCTGTTTTTT. It specifies CASSDNTGELFF.